The 8 T cell receptor beta chains below all came from one sample that was sequenced in a study of regulatory T cells in long-lasting Graves disease. Sequencing libraries for TCR beta were prepared with iRepertoire HTBI primers and Arm-PCR of CDR3 regions. In TCRdb, the multiplex PCR reads were re-called with MiXCR into one record per CDR3 protein. The sample holds more than 650,000 distinct CDR3 sequences, roughly 30% seen once. Time point specified: persistent/refractory GD, antithyroid drugs over 5 years with positive TRAb. RNA from PBMCs was the source of the TCR library. The material was peripheral blood mononuclear cells (PBMCs), obtained when the disease was refractory, from a patient treated with antithyroid drugs. The receptors come from a female donor with Graves disease.

This clonotype was observed a few times. V and J are TRBV3-1 and TRBJ1-6; D is ambiguous. Between the trimmed V and J ends, which lost 4 bases and 2 bases, there was a span of 12 bases. The CDR3 runs to 16 residues. In germline, CDR1 is LGHDT, CDR2 YNNKEL (reference sequence). As DNA, the CDR3 is TGTGCCAGCAGCCGGTTCCGCAGCCCCTATAATTCACCCCTCCACTTT. It translates to CASSRFRSPYNSPLHF.

Only a few counts were recorded for this clonotype. The rearrangement uses TRBV27 and TRBJ1-1, with D perhaps TRBD1 (5 bases). This CDR3 has 15 amino acids. V lost 0 bases and J 11 bases, leaving 19 bases between the germline ends. Germline CDR1 MNHEY, CDR2 SMNVEV (reference sequence). The CDR3 bases are TGTGCCAGCAGTTTATCAAGTGGGGGGGGGACGGACGCTTTCTTT. As protein: CASSLSSGGGTDAFF.

This clonotype came up many times. The J gene is TRBJ1-1, the V gene TRBV12-3 or TRBV12-4; D not certain. V lost 6 bases, J lost 1 base, and 12 bases lay in between. The CDR3 totals 14 residues. The DNA of the CDR3 is TGTGCCAGCAGGCCCCTCGGGAGGAACACTGAAGCTTTCTTT. This translates into CASRPLGRNTEAFF.

This clonotype was seen repeatedly, ten times or more. The V and J genes are TRBV12-3 or TRBV12-4 and TRBJ2-7; D call uncertain. Trimming pared 10 bases from V and 1 base from J, leaving 20 bases between. This CDR3 contains 15 residues. For the CDR3, the DNA is TGTGCCACCAAGGCCGCCGGGTCCAATTCCTACGAGCAGTACTTC. It yields the protein CATKAAGSNSYEQYF.

CDR3 region: CATSDQGQGSYNEQFF. CDR3 sequence (DNA): TGTGCCACCAGTGACCAGGGACAGGGATCCTACAATGAGCAGTTCTTC. The chain is built from TRBV24-1 and TRBJ2-1; 9 positions match TRBD1. J gave up 1 base and V 4 bases, and 4 bases lay outside the gene matches. CDR1 and CDR2 (germline): KGHDR, SFDVKD. The CDR3 sequence is 16 residues long.

The rearrangement joins TRBV15 to TRBJ1-3, with no clear D. From germline, CDR1 is LNHNV and CDR2 YYDKDF (reference sequence). The CDR3 is 17 amino acids. Deletions cut 0 bases from V and 0 bases from J, with 12 bases between. CDR3 sequence (DNA): TGTGCCACCAGCAGAGATGATGGTACAGCCTCTGGAAACACCATATATTTT. It specifies CATSRDDGTASGNTIYF.

This sequence joins TRBV19 and TRBJ1-2, with 7 bases matching TRBD1. Per the germline V gene, CDR1 is LNHDA and CDR2 is SQIVND (reference sequence). V lost 1 base, J lost 2 bases, and 4 bases stayed unmatched. This CDR3 is 15 amino acids long. The CDR3 DNA is TGTGCCAGTAGTATAGTTCGGGACAGCAACTATGGCTACACCTTC. Translating it yields CASSIVRDSNYGYTF. The whole variable domain, filled in from reference TRBV19 and TRBJ1-2, reads DGGITQSPKYLFRKEGQNVTLSCEQNLNHDAMYWYRQDPGQGLRLIYYSQIVNDFQKGDIAEGYSVSREKKESFPLTVTSAQKNPTAFYLCASSIVRDSNYGYTFGSGTRLTVV.

In its sample, this clonotype was seen many times. The V gene is TRBV20-1, the J gene TRBJ1-1; unclear D gene. CDR3 length: 13 amino acids. The germline gives CDR1 DFQATT, CDR2 SNEGSKA (reference sequence). V was cut by 2 bases and J by 1 base, with 8 bases left in between. The CDR3 region is CSARPDPNTEAFF. In DNA, the CDR3 is TGCAGTGCTAGACCCGATCCGAACACTGAAGCTTTCTTT.